The T cell receptor beta chain under discussion was sequenced for a study of tumor-infiltrating lymphocytes in primary liver carcinoma. A remark on this clonotype: One junction end does not reproduce the germline sequence, and a read error may be involved.

Co-extracting RNA and DNA was done with about 20-33 mg of unsorted bulk tissue as input. Patients showed chronic HBV infection and an absence of prior treatment. The input was approximately 500 ng total RNA; TCR beta cDNA was made from it with a constant-region primer. Modified slightly, ARM-PCR produced TCR beta libraries over three nested multiplex PCR rounds. Via MiXCR, TCRdb re-called the multiplex PCR reads, giving one row per CDR3 protein. The sample shows more than 95,000 distinct CDR3 sequences, approximately 64% of them seen only once. Input material: liver tumor tissue from sampling region 3. Subset of the sample: tumor region T3, left-lateral pole. The TCR sequence derives from a woman aged 60 to 75 with primary liver carcinoma and hepatitis B virus infection.

CDR3 sequence reads: CVSSLMTSGLNEQFF. CDR3 coding DNA: TGTGTCAGCAGCTTAATGACTAGCGGCCTCAATGAGCAGTTCTTC. The chain is built from TRBV7-2 and TRBJ2-1; 9 positions agree with TRBD2. The CDR3 is 15 residues long. In germline, CDR1 is SGHTA, CDR2 FQGNSA.